The present TCR beta chain was sequenced within a study of CD8 T cells in ankylosing spondylitis. The CDR3 extends over 15 amino acids. The V gene end was trimmed by 5 bases and the J gene end by 2 bases; junction bases not matched to a gene: 9. Germline CDR1 is DFQATT and CDR2 is SNEGSKA (reference sequence). Using quantitative 5'-RACE with molecular barcodes, the authors made TCR beta libraries. TCRdb re-called the 5' RACE reads with MiXCR, one entry per CDR3 protein. In the table there are 220,000 or so distinct CDR3 sequences, about a sixth of which are singletons. The study, taken as a whole, reports: One TCR beta motif, made up of roughly 8 highly homologous variants, appeared characteristic of ankylosing spondylitis blood. Reports of some motif variants in reactive arthritis synovial fluid and blood predate this one.

This clonotype showed up just a few times. Its antigen is undetermined. The sample consisted of blood, either unsorted or a sorted T cell fraction (not recorded which). This chain links TRBV20-1 with TRBJ2-1; 7 bases map to TRBD2. The receptor comes from a male donor with ankylosing spondylitis. The CDR3 reads CSAGASGPTYNEQFF. The CDR3 DNA is TGCAGTGCTGGCGCTAGCGGCCCTACCTACAATGAGCAGTTCTTC.